The 25 T cell receptor beta chains below all came from one sample that was sequenced in a study of blood T cell repertoires in COVID-19. The assay was immunoSEQ multiplex PCR, and TCRdb's table has in-frame clones only and misses some. This sample has about 74,000 clones, with around nine tenths found just once. Specimen: peripheral blood. The source of these receptors is a woman aged 80 or over with active or convalescent COVID-19.

The chain is built from TRBV19 and TRBJ2-3; 7 bases fit TRBD2. V lost 4 bases, J lost 0 bases, and 10 bases stayed unmatched. CDR1 is LNHDA and CDR2 is SQIVND in the germline V gene (reference sequence). The CDR3 is 17 residues long. The CDR3 is CASSNPWGSGSTDTQYF. CDR3 bases: TGTGCCAGTAGTAACCCGTGGGGTAGCGGGAGCACAGATACGCAGTATTTT.

This clone was counted a single time. The chain joins TRBV24-1 to TRBJ2-1; 9 bases map to TRBD2. This CDR3 has 16 residues. With 5 bases clipped from V and 7 bases from J, the junction kept 11 bases outside the gene matches. CDR1 is KGHDR, CDR2 SFDVKD, per germline. The CDR3 is CATSGRLAGVSNEQFF. DNA for the CDR3: TGTGCCACCAGTGGACGTTTAGCGGGAGTCAGTAATGAGCAGTTCTTC.

The chain carries TRBV5-1 and TRBJ2-7; 12 bases are shared with TRBD2. V trimming: 4 bases; J trimming: 6 bases; junction bases outside the gene matches: 5. Looked up from germline, CDR1 is SGHRS and CDR2 is YFSETQ. CDR3 size: 14 residues. The CDR3 nucleotides are TGCGCCAGCAGCCAACTGGGACTAGCGGGCGAGCAGTACTTC. It encodes CASSQLGLAGEQYF.

The chain links TRBV7-8 to TRBJ2-1; TRBD2 aligns across 9 bases. V lost 1 base to trimming and J lost 7 bases; unmatched junction nucleotides: 8. This CDR3 comprises 16 residues. Germline CDR1 reads SGHVS; CDR2 reads FQNEAQ. The CDR3 DNA is TGTGCCAGCAGCTTAGTGCGGGAGGGCCGAAGGAATGAGCAGTTCTTC. Protein sequence: CASSLVREGRRNEQFF.

The CDR3 spells CASSLGQQETQYF. The CDR3 DNA follows: TGTGCCAGCAGCTTGGGACAGCAAGAGACCCAGTACTTC. This sequence joins TRBV9 and TRBJ2-5; 7 bases are a match to TRBD1. The CDR3 is 13 residues long. With V trimmed by 4 bases and J by 2 bases, 2 bases remained unmatched. Germline V lookup: CDR1 SGDLS, CDR2 YYNGEE.

The count of this clone is one. V and J are TRBV3-1 (or the pseudogene TRBV3-2) and TRBJ2-1; 13 bases align to TRBD2. Germline V CDR1 and CDR2: LGHDT, YNNKEL (reference sequence). This CDR3 is 18 amino acids long. The CDR3 region has the DNA TGTGGCCCATTACTAGCGGGGGGGACGAGCGCCTCCTACAATGAGCAGTTCTTC. It is translated as CGPLLAGGTSASYNEQFF.

This clone was observed once. The genes are TRBV5-4 and TRBJ2-3, with 13 bases identical to TRBD2. V lost 0 bases to trimming and J lost 9 bases; unmatched junction nucleotides: 7. CDR3 length: 16 residues. Per the germline V gene, CDR1 is SGHNT and CDR2 is YYREEE (reference sequence). The CDR3 reads CASSLGWTSGSITQYF. DNA for the CDR3: TGTGCCAGCAGCTTGGGGTGGACTAGCGGGAGTATCACGCAGTATTTT.

A note on this clone: In the same sample, other DNA sequences code for this CDR3. This chain uses TRBV12-5 with TRBJ2-2; 8 bases match TRBD1. Looked up from germline, CDR1 is LGHNT and CDR2 is FRNRAP. Germline trimming cut 3 bases from V and 7 bases from J; bases unmatched to any gene: 7. The CDR3 runs 15 residues. CDR3 sequence: CASGLRQGAFGELFF. CDR3 in DNA: TGTGCTAGTGGTTTACGGCAGGGGGCTTTCGGGGAGCTGTTTTTT.

This chain connects TRBV18 to TRBJ2-5, with TRBD1 as a possible D gene (6 bases). CDR3 length: 14 residues. With 3 bases removed from V and 5 bases from J, the gap between germline ends came to 13 bases. Germline loops: CDR1 KGHSH, CDR2 LQKENI. DNA for the CDR3: TGTGCCAGCTCACCTTCAGGGGTACCGGAGACCCAGTACTTC. The encoded protein is CASSPSGVPETQYF.

This chain joins TRBV4-3 and TRBJ1-2, with a tentative D call TRBD1 (6 bases). This CDR3 spans 15 amino acids. Trimming left V 0 bases short and J 5 bases short, with 13 bases between. The V gene's germline CDR1 is LGHNA and CDR2 YSLEER. CDR3 bases: TGCGCCAGCAGCCAAGACGGCAGAGGGGGTTATGGCTACACCTTC. Translating it yields CASSQDGRGGYGYTF.

The chain recombines TRBV6-4 with TRBJ2-3, with 7 bases identical to TRBD2. There are 14 residues in the CDR3. Per germline, CDR1 MRHNA and CDR2 SNTAGT. V shed 6 bases and J 4 bases; nucleotides not matched to a gene: 7. CDR3 sequence: CASRTSALADTQYF. CDR3 DNA sequence: TGTGCCAGCAGAACTAGCGCCTTAGCAGATACGCAGTATTTT.

The chain carries TRBV11-2 and TRBJ1-3; the D is unclear. Trimming stripped 1 base from V and 2 bases from J, with 12 bases between. Germline assignment: CDR1 SGHAT and CDR2 FQNNGV. The CDR3 extends over 16 amino acids. The chain's CDR3 is CASSLVPGPPGNTIYF. The CDR3 bases are TGTGCCAGCAGCTTAGTTCCGGGTCCACCTGGAAACACCATATATTTT.

The chain is built from TRBV19 and TRBJ2-1; TRBD2 aligns across 10 bases. The length of the CDR3 is 13 residues. The V and J ends lost 6 bases and 10 bases, in that order; junction bases with no gene match: 6. Germline V lookup: CDR1 LNHDA, CDR2 SQIVND (reference sequence). CDR3 nucleotide sequence: TGTGCCAGTAGCAAGCGGGAGGGAGGGGAGCAGTTCTTC. Translating it yields CASSKREGGEQFF.

DNA for the CDR3: TGTGCCAGCAGCACCCAGGGGGGCAATGAGCAGTTCTTC. Its protein is CASSTQGGNEQFF. V gene TRBV7-7 combines with J gene TRBJ2-1; TRBD1 is a possible D gene (7 bases). The V gene lost 5 bases and the J gene lost 6 bases, with 11 bases spanning the gap. This CDR3 has 13 amino acids. Germline values: CDR1 SSHAT, CDR2 FNYEAQ (reference sequence).

The genes are TRBV6-6 and TRBJ2-7, with D tentatively TRBD2 (7 bases). V lost 2 bases and J lost 3, with 11 bases in between. Looked up from germline, CDR1 is MNHNY and CDR2 is SVGAGI (reference sequence). This CDR3 is built from 14 residues. The CDR3 region has the DNA TGTGCCAGCAGTTACAGAGGGGGGGGCTACGAGCAGTACTTC. This encodes CASSYRGGGYEQYF.

The gene calls are TRBV7-3 and TRBJ2-1; 9 positions match TRBD2. The CDR3 has 15 residues. The germline CDR1 and CDR2 sequences are SGHTA and FQGTGA. Unmatched junction bases numbered 8, after V lost 6 bases and J lost 5 bases. The CDR3 sequence: CASRKAGGTHNEQFF. CDR3 sequence (DNA): TGTGCCAGCAGAAAGGCGGGAGGGACTCACAATGAGCAGTTCTTC.

This clone was seen only once. The chain recombines TRBV4-3 with TRBJ2-1; 10 positions agree with TRBD1. This CDR3 region has 15 residues. V was clipped by 4 bases and J by 3 bases; unmatched bases: 3. In germline, CDR1 is LGHNA, CDR2 YSLEER. This CDR3 is CASSRWDRGYNEQFF. For the CDR3, the DNA is TGCGCCAGCAGCCGGTGGGACAGGGGCTACAATGAGCAGTTCTTC.

The chain recombines TRBV2 with TRBJ1-5; D remains unclear. Germline CDR1 SNHLY, CDR2 FYNNEI. V was trimmed by 3 bases and J by 4 bases, leaving 7 bases between them. This CDR3 has 13 residues. The DNA for the CDR3 is TGTGCCAGCAGTGACGATACTAATCAGCCCCAGCATTTT. This sequence encodes CASSDDTNQPQHF.

The rearrangement joins TRBV6-5 to TRBJ1-5, with a tentative D call TRBD1 (5 bases). Germline assignment: CDR1 MNHEY and CDR2 SVGAGI. The CDR3 sequence is 13 residues long. With 2 bases removed from V and 6 bases from J, the gap between germline ends came to 8 bases. CDR3 in amino acids: CASSYGGTQPQHF. For the CDR3, the DNA is TGTGCCAGCAGTTACGGGGGGACTCAGCCCCAGCATTTT.

The chain combines TRBV7-6 with TRBJ1-3, with 10 bases aligning to TRBD1. Germline V gives CDR1 SGHVS, CDR2 FNYEAQ. The CDR3 length is 15 residues. With 0 bases clipped from V and 8 bases from J, the junction kept 4 bases outside the gene matches. CDR3 sequence: CASSLAGQGVHTIYF. For the CDR3, the DNA is TGTGCCAGCAGCTTAGCAGGACAGGGGGTGCACACCATATATTTT.

The genes are TRBV28 and TRBJ1-1, with 8 bases identical to TRBD1. CDR1 is MDHEN and CDR2 is SYDVKM in the germline V gene. The CDR3 is made up of 13 amino acids. The J segment lost 6 bases and the V segment lost 8 bases, leaving 8 bases of the junction unmatched. The CDR3 coding sequence is TGTGCCAGCCAGTTTATACAGGGGGCTGAAGCTTTCTTT. This gives the protein CASQFIQGAEAFF.

The genes are TRBV7-2 and TRBJ1-2; D is uncertain. The CDR3 is 15 amino acids. Germline assignment: CDR1 SGHTA and CDR2 FQGNSA. The ends were cut back, 3 bases at V and 4 bases at J, with 15 bases in the middle. DNA for the CDR3: TGTGCCAGCAGCTTGGCTCCCCAGGTGGGCTATGGCTACACCTTC. Encoded protein: CASSLAPQVGYGYTF.

This chain's CDR3 is CASSFDGFEQYF. Here the CDR3 DNA reads TGTGCCAGCAGTTTTGACGGGTTCGAGCAGTACTTC. The rearrangement uses TRBV27 and TRBJ2-7; D is undetermined. This CDR3 region has 12 residues. Germline CDR1 and CDR2: MNHEY and SMNVEV (reference sequence). Trimming removed 3 bases at V and 6 bases at J, with 9 bases between.

The rearrangement uses TRBV18 and TRBJ1-5; no definite D call. The CDR3 loop spans 14 amino acids. V gave up 3 bases and J gave up 2 bases, with 8 bases separating them. Germline V gives CDR1 KGHSH, CDR2 LQKENI. The CDR3 is CASSPSVGNQPQHF. The CDR3 DNA is TGTGCCAGCTCACCGAGCGTGGGCAATCAGCCCCAGCATTTT.

This clone was seen only once. The rearrangement links TRBV5-1 to TRBJ2-5; tentative D call: TRBD2 (6 bases). Trimming removed 1 base at V and 1 base at J, with 11 bases between. This CDR3 spans 15 amino acids. CDR1 SGHRS and CDR2 YFSETQ come from the germline V gene. CDR3 DNA sequence: TGCGCCAGCAGCTTGTTAACTAGCCTCCAAGAGACCCAGTACTTC. The encoded protein is CASSLLTSLQETQYF.